A few counts support the clone carrying this T cell receptor (beta chain). These data belong to a study of glioma-infiltrating T cells after dendritic cell vaccination. The protocol was immunoSEQ multiplex PCR, while the TCRdb copy is restricted to in-frame clones and leaves out a portion. Found here are more than 85,000 clones, over 65% of them singletons; the top ten hold around 3%. Trimming took 8 bases from V and 2 from J; bases not matched to a gene: 1. Germline V gene lookup returns CDR1 PRHDT and CDR2 FYEKMQ (reference sequence). The CDR3 consists of 14 residues. This chain connects TRBV13 to TRBJ2-2; 11 nucleotides agree with TRBD1. The specimen was blood, collected before dendritic cell vaccination. This receptor was identified in a human donor with glioblastoma. The CDR3 region is CASGQGANTGELFF. DNA for the CDR3: TGTGCCAGCGGACAGGGGGCAAACACCGGGGAGCTGTTTTTT.